This T cell receptor (beta chain) appears in the sequencing data of a study of blood T cell repertoires in COVID-19. Produced via immunoSEQ multiplex PCR; TCRdb's table is partial and in-frame only. The sample consists of around 340,000 clones, roughly 86% of them appearing once. Each exposed participant met a COVID-19 case in the 2 weeks preceding study entry. V lost 6 bases and J lost 0, with 15 bases in between. This CDR3 spans 17 amino acids. Per the germline V gene, CDR1 is LNHDA and CDR2 is SQIVND (reference sequence). The receptor comes from a woman in her thirties who had been exposed to COVID-19. The chain combines TRBV19 with TRBJ2-6; perhaps TRBD1 as D (6 bases). Sequenced sample: PBMCs or T cells enriched from blood (not recorded which). The DNA for the CDR3 is TGTGCCAGTAGGGACAGAGGGTGGAGCTCTGGGGCCAACGTCCTGACTTTC. Residues: CASRDRGWSSGANVLTF.